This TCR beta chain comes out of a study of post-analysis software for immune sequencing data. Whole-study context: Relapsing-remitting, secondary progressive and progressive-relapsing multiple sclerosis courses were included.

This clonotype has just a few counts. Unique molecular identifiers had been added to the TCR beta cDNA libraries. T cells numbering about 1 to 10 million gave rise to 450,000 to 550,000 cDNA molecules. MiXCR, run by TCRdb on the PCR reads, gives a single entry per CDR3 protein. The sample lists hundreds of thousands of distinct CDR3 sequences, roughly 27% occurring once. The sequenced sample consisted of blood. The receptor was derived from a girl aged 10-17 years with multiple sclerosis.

Written as DNA, the CDR3 is TGCGCCAGTCGACCGGGGCTCTATAGCAATCAGCCCCAGCATTTT. The encoded protein is CASRPGLYSNQPQHF. This chain joins TRBV10-2 and TRBJ1-5; the D gene is possibly TRBD1 (5 bases). Deletions cut 9 bases from V and 0 bases from J, with 15 bases between. The CDR3 has 15 amino acids. CDR1 and CDR2 from the germline V gene are WSHSY and SAAADI.